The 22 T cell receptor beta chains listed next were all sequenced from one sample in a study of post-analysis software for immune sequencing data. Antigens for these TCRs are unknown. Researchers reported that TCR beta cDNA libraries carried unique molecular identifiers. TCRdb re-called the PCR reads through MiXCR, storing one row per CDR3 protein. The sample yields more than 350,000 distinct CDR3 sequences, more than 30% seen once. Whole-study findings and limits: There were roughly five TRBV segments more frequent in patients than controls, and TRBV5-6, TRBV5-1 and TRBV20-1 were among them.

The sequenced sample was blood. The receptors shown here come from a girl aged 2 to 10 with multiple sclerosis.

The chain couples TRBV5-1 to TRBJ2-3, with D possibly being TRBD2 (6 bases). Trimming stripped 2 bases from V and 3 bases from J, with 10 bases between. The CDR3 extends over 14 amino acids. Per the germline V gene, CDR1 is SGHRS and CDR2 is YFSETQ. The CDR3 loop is CASSFSGRTDTQYF. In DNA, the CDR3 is TGCGCCAGCAGCTTCTCTGGGAGGACAGATACGCAGTATTTT.

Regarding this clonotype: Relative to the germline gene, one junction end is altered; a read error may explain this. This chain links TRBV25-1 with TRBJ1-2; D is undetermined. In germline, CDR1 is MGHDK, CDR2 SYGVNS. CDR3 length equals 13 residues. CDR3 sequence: CVSSAISDYGYTF. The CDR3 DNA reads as TGTGTCAGCAGTGCAATCTCAGACTATGGCTACACCTTC.

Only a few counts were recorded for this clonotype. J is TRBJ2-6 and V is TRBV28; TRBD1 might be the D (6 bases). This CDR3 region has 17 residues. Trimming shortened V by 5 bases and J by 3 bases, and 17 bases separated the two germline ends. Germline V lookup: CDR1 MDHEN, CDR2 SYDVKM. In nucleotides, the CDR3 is TGTGCCAGCAGTCCACCCCCAGGGGCTTATGGGGCCAACGTCCTGACTTTC. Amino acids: CASSPPPGAYGANVLTF. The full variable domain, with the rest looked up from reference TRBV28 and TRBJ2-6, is DVKVTQSSRYLVKRTGEKVFLECVQDMDHENMFWYRQDPGLGLRLIYFSYDVKMKEKGDIPEGYSVSREKKERFSLILESASTNQTSMYLCASSPPPGAYGANVLTFGAGSRLTVL.

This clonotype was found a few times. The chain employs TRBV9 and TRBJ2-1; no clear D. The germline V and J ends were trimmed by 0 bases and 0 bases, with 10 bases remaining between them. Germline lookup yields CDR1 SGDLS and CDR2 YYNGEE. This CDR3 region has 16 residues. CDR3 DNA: TGTGCCAGCAGCGTAGGTCCGGGCGTCTCCTACAATGAGCAGTTCTTC. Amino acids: CASSVGPGVSYNEQFF.

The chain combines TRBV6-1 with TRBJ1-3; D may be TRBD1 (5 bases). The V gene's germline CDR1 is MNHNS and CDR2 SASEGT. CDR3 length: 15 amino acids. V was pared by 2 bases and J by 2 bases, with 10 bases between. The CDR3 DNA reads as TGTGCCAGCAGTGAACAGGGCGTCACTGGAAACACCATATATTTT. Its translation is CASSEQGVTGNTIYF.

CDR3 in amino acids: CASSLVGLAGVISSTDTQYF. The CDR3 nucleotides are TGCGCCAGCAGCTTGGTAGGACTAGCGGGAGTTATTTCTAGCACAGATACGCAGTATTTT. This chain links TRBV5-1 with TRBJ2-3; 13 bases agree with TRBD2. J was trimmed by 0 bases and V by 0 bases; bases with no gene match: 10. Per germline, CDR1 SGHRS and CDR2 YFSETQ. The CDR3 has 20 amino acids.

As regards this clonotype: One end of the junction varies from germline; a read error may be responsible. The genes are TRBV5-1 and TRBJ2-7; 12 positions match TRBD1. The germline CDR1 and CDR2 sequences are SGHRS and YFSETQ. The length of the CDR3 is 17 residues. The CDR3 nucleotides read TGCGCCAGCAGCTCGGCCTATCACGGGGACAGGGGGCACGAGCAGTACTTT. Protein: CASSSAYHGDRGHEQYF. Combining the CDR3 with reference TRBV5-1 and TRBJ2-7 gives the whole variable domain KAGVTQTPRYLIKTRGQQVTLSCSPISGHRSVSWYQQTPGQGLQFLFEYFSETQRNKGNFPGRFSGRQFSNSRSEMNVSTLELGDSALYLCASSSAYHGDRGHEQYFGPGTRLTVT.

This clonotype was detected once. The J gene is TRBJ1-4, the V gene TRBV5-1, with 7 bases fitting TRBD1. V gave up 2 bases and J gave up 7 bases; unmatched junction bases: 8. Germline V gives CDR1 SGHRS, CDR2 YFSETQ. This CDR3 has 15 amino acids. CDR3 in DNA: TGCGCCAGCAGCTTCCAGGGTCAGGGGGGTGAAAAACTGTTTTTT. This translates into CASSFQGQGGEKLFF.

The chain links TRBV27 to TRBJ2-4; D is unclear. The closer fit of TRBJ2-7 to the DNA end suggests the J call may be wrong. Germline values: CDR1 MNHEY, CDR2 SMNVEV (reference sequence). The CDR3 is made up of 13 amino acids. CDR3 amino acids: CASSLSEKYEQYF. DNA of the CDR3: TGTGCCAGCAGTTTAAGCGAGAAGTACGAGCAGTACTTC.

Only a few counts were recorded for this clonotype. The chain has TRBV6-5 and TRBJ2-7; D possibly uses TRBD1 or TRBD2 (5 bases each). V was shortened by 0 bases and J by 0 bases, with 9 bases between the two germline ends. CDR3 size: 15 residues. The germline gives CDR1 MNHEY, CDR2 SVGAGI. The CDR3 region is CASSYSGADSYEQYF. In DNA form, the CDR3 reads TGTGCCAGCAGTTACTCCGGGGCGGACTCCTACGAGCAGTACTTC.

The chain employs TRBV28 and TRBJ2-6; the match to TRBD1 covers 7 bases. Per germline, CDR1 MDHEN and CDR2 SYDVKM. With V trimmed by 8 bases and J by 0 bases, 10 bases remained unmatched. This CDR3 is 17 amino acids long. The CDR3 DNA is TGTGCCAGCTCTCAGTGGGACAGTAGCTCTGGGGCCAACGTCCTGACTTTC. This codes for CASSQWDSSSGANVLTF.

The chain's CDR3 is CASTSTGRTEAFF. The CDR3 DNA follows: TGTGCCAGCACCTCTACAGGGCGCACTGAAGCTTTCTTT. The rearrangement uses TRBV7-9 and TRBJ1-1; a weak D match, TRBD1 (6 bases). CDR1 is SEHNR, CDR2 FQNEAQ, per germline (reference sequence). The CDR3 length is 13 residues. V lost 7 bases and J lost 4, with 13 bases in between.

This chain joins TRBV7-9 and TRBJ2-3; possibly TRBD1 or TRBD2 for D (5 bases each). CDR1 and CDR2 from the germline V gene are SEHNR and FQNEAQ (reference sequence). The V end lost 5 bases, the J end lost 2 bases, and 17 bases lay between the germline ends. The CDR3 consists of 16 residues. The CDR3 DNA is TGTGCCAGCAGCACCGGGACCGTCGAATTCACAGATACGCAGTATTTT. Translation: CASSTGTVEFTDTQYF.

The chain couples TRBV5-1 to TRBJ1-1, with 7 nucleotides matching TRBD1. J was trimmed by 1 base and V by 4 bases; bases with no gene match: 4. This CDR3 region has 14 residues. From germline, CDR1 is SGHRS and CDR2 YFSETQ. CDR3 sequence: CASSRGTENTEAFF. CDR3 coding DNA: TGCGCCAGCAGCCGAGGGACAGAGAACACTGAAGCTTTCTTT.

For the CDR3, the DNA is TGTGCCAGCAGTTCAAGACCCCGATTGCTCTCCGATGAGCAGTTCTTC. This sequence encodes CASSSRPRLLSDEQFF. This chain links TRBV12-3 or TRBV12-4 with TRBJ2-1, with D uncertain. Trimming took off 4 bases at V and 8 bases at J, with 21 bases between the two ends. CDR3 size: 16 residues.

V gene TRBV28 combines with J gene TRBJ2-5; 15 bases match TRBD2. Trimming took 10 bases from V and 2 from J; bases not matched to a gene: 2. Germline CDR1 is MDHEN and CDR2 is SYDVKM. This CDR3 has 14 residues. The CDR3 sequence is CATGLAGGQETQYF. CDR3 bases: TGTGCCACGGGACTAGCGGGGGGTCAAGAGACCCAGTACTTC. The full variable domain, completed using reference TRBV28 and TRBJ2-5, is DVKVTQSSRYLVKRTGEKVFLECVQDMDHENMFWYRQDPGLGLRLIYFSYDVKMKEKGDIPEGYSVSREKKERFSLILESASTNQTSMYLCATGLAGGQETQYFGPGTRLLVL.

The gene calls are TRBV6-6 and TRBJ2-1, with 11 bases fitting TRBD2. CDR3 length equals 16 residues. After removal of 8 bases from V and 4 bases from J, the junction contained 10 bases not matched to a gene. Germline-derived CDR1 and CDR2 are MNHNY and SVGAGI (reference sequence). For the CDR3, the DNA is TGTGCCAGCGGGGAAACCGGGACTAGCGGTTACAATGAGCAGTTCTTC. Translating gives CASGETGTSGYNEQFF.

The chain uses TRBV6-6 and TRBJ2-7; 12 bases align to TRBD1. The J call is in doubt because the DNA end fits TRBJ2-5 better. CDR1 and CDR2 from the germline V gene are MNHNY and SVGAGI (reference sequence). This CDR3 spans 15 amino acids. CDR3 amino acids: CASSDGDRGRETQYF. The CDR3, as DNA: TGTGCCAGCAGCGACGGGGACAGGGGGCGGGAGACCCAGTACTTC.

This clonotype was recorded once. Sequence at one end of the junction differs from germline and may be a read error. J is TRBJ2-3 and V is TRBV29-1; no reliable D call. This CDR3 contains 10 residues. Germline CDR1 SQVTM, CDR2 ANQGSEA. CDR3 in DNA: TGCAGCACCTCTACAGATACGCGGTATTTT. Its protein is CSTSTDTRYF.

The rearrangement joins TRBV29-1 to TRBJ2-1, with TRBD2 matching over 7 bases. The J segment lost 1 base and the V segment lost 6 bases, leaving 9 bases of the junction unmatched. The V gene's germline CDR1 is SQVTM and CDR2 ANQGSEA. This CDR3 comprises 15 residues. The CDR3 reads CSVAGRAGSYNEQFF. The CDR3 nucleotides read TGCAGCGTGGCCGGACGAGCGGGGTCCTACAATGAGCAGTTCTTC.

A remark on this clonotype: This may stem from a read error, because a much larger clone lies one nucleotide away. CDR3: CSVEDRGGTGACYEQYF. The DNA for the CDR3 is TGCAGCGTTGAGGACAGGGGGGGGACAGGCGCCTGCTACGAGCAGTACTTC. This chain connects TRBV29-1 to TRBJ2-7; 10 bases are a match to TRBD1. V trimming: 3 bases; J trimming: 3 bases; junction bases outside the gene matches: 14. The germline V gene has CDR1 SQVTM and CDR2 ANQGSEA. The CDR3 contains 17 residues.

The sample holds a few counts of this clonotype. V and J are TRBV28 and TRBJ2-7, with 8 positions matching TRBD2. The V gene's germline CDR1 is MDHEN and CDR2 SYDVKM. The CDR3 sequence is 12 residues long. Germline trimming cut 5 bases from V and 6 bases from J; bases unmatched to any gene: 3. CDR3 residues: CASSGGLVEQYF. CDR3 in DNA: TGTGCCAGCAGTGGGGGACTAGTCGAGCAGTACTTC.